This T cell receptor (beta chain) was recovered during a study of Ad26.COV2.S vaccination and SARS-CoV-2 variants. Study background: A COV1001 Ad26.COV2.S trial-arm participant provided the sample.

Sequencing was performed with immunoSEQ multiplex PCR; in TCRdb, only in-frame clones are kept and a portion is missing. The data contain more than 300,000 clones, approximately 80% of them singletons. Note on this clone: Its antigen is not known.

The treatment: about 20 received Ad26.COV2.S at low or high dose, single or two shots; roughly five received placebo; per-sample allocation not given. Each sample was drawn 63 days after the first injection (of vaccine or placebo). Spike of the Wuhan-strain SARS-CoV-2 was expressed by an Ad26 vector, which formed the vaccine. Trimming pared 4 bases from V and 4 bases from J, leaving 14 bases between. The germline gives CDR1 SGHRS, CDR2 YFSETQ. This CDR3 contains 14 residues. Broader study findings: Relative to placebo recipients, vaccine recipients exhibited elevated spike-specific TCR breadth.

This chain uses TRBV5-1 with TRBJ1-2, with D perhaps matching TRBD1 (6 bases). This TCR came from a person aged 18 to 59 who received the Ad26.COV2.S COVID-19 vaccine or a placebo. The input for sequencing was peripheral blood, taken in a trial of Ad26.COV2.S vaccine versus placebo. This CDR3 reads CASSISQGPYGYTF. The CDR3, as DNA: TGCGCCAGCAGCATCTCACAGGGCCCCTATGGCTACACCTTC.